Sequencing of this T cell receptor (beta chain) was carried out in a study of blood T cell repertoires in COVID-19. Whole-study context: Collection of acute and convalescent COVID-19 samples took place in the United States, Italy and Spain. Sample material is recorded as cDNA or gDNA derived from T cells, B-cell-depleted T cells, or PBMCs.

Original processing methods: Amplification from reference gene primers served as the basis for estimated nucleated cell counts. The data were produced by immunoSEQ multiplex PCR, yet TCRdb's version contains in-frame clones alone and is incomplete. D and trimming come from the DNA, and the V and J calls and clone size come from that table. Of more than 35,000 clones listed, 80% to 90% are singletons. This CDR3 spans 13 amino acids. Trimming took off 2 bases at V and 1 base at J, with 5 bases between the two ends. CDR1 is SEHNR and CDR2 is FQNEAQ in the germline V gene (reference sequence). Sequenced material: peripheral blood. This rearrangement joins TRBV7-9 to TRBJ2-5; the D is unclear. This sequence was found in a human donor in a cohort sampled during active COVID-19. DNA of the CDR3: TGTGCCAGCAGCTTAAGCCCCCAAGAGACCCAGTACTTC. This codes for CASSLSPQETQYF.